A single sample is the source of the 27 T cell receptor beta chains below, sequenced in a study of T cell responses to AZD1222 COVID-19 vaccine. The repertoire was sequenced with immunoSEQ multiplex PCR; TCRdb's copy has only in-frame clones and lacks some. Counted here are under 200,000 clones, roughly 90% occurring once; the ten biggest clones make up approximately 5.7%. Sequencing used peripheral blood, obtained on day 0 of AZD1222 vaccination. These receptors all come from an adult in good health.

The chain employs TRBV3-1 (or the pseudogene TRBV3-2) and TRBJ1-2, with 7 nucleotides matching TRBD1. The CDR3 loop spans 13 amino acids. Per germline, CDR1 LGHDT and CDR2 YNNKEL (reference sequence). After removal of 4 bases from V and 8 bases from J, the junction contained 7 bases not matched to a gene. Here the CDR3 DNA reads TGTGCCAGCAGCCCTCGACAGGGAAGCGGCTACACCTTC. It translates to CASSPRQGSGYTF.

CDR3 sequence (DNA): TGCGCCAGCAGACTCGGACTAGCCGCCCTGGGCACAGATACGCAGTATTTT. Translated, it gives CASRLGLAALGTDTQYF. This chain uses TRBV5-1 with TRBJ2-3; 8 bases agree with TRBD2. Germline V lookup: CDR1 SGHRS, CDR2 YFSETQ. V was clipped by 5 bases and J by 1 base; unmatched bases: 12. This CDR3 contains 17 residues.

This rearrangement joins TRBV29-1 to TRBJ2-6, with 7 bases matching TRBD1. The CDR3 is made up of 14 amino acids. V dropped 3 bases and J dropped 2; count of bases not matched to a gene: 1. CDR1 SQVTM and CDR2 ANQGSEA come from the germline V gene. The CDR3, as DNA: TGCAGCGTTGAGACAGGGACTGGGGCCAACGTCCTGACTTTC. Amino acid sequence: CSVETGTGANVLTF.

The chain combines TRBV2 with TRBJ1-1; 8 bases line up with TRBD1. CDR3 size: 14 residues. After removal of 6 bases from V and 0 bases from J, the junction contained 3 bases not matched to a gene. Germline CDR1 is SNHLY and CDR2 is FYNNEI. CDR3 amino acids: CASRETGVNTEAFF. In DNA form, the CDR3 reads TGTGCCAGCAGAGAGACAGGGGTGAACACTGAAGCTTTCTTT.

The chain links TRBV28 to TRBJ1-1, with unresolved D. The CDR3 sequence is 12 residues long. CDR1 and CDR2 from the germline V gene are MDHEN and SYDVKM. Trimming left V 5 bases short and J 3 bases short, with 7 bases between. CDR3 region: CASSTLHTEAFF. CDR3 sequence (DNA): TGTGCCAGCAGTACCCTTCACACTGAAGCTTTCTTT.

The J gene is TRBJ2-7, the V gene TRBV29-1, with D maybe TRBD2 (5 bases). This CDR3 spans 12 amino acids. V was clipped by 6 bases and J by 6 bases, with 15 bases between them. The V gene's germline CDR1 is SQVTM and CDR2 ANQGSEA. The CDR3 nucleotides are TGCAGCGTCGCGAGGGTTATCGGCGAGCAGTACTTC. It is translated as CSVARVIGEQYF.

This clone was counted only a few times. This rearrangement joins TRBV2 to TRBJ2-3; D is undetermined. Between the trimmed V and J ends, which lost 4 bases and 6 bases, there was a span of 8 bases. CDR3 length equals 12 residues. The V gene's germline CDR1 is SNHLY and CDR2 FYNNEI. In DNA, the CDR3 is TGTGCCAGCAGTGTTCTAGGGGATACGCAGTATTTT. Protein sequence: CASSVLGDTQYF.

V gene TRBV7-2 combines with J gene TRBJ1-2, with TRBD1 matching over 10 bases. Germline CDR1 SGHTA, CDR2 FQGNSA. J was trimmed by 8 bases and V by 1 base; bases with no gene match: 10. CDR3 length: 16 residues. The CDR3 DNA reads as TGTGCCAGCAGCTTAGAGCGGGGACAGGGGTCGAAGGGCTACACCTTC. It translates to CASSLERGQGSKGYTF. Full variable domain (outside the CDR3, taken from reference TRBV7-2 and TRBJ1-2): GAGVSQSPSNKVTEKGKDVELRCDPISGHTALYWYRQSLGQGLEFLIYFQGNSAPDKSGLPSDRFSAERTGGSVSTLTIQRTQQEDSAVYLCASSLERGQGSKGYTFGSGTRLTVV.

V and J are TRBV6-2 or TRBV6-3 and TRBJ2-3, with 9 nucleotides matching TRBD2. Per the germline V gene, CDR1 is MNHEY and CDR2 is SVGEGT. CDR3 length: 17 residues. J was trimmed by 2 bases and V by 0 bases; bases with no gene match: 6. CDR3 protein: CASSYSRLAGYTDTQYF. CDR3 in DNA: TGTGCCAGCAGTTACTCGAGGCTAGCGGGGTACACAGATACGCAGTATTTT.

The chain has TRBV15 and TRBJ1-2, with unresolved D. This CDR3 region has 13 residues. V was cut by 1 base and J by 5 bases, with 8 bases left in between. Looked up from germline, CDR1 is LNHNV and CDR2 is YYDKDF (reference sequence). CDR3 sequence reads: CATSRVPEYGYTF. The CDR3 DNA reads TGTGCCACCAGCAGAGTCCCGGAATATGGCTACACCTTC. The full variable domain, its missing parts supplied by reference TRBV15 and TRBJ1-2, is DAMVIQNPRYQVTQFGKPVTLSCSQTLNHNVMYWYQQKSSQAPKLLFHYYDKDFNNEADTPDNFQSRRPNTSFCFLDIRSPGLGDTAMYLCATSRVPEYGYTFGSGTRLTVV.

The chain joins TRBV29-1 to TRBJ1-2; D not certain. Germline CDR1 SQVTM, CDR2 ANQGSEA. This CDR3 is 13 amino acids long. V lost 3 bases and J lost 4, with 12 bases in between. The CDR3: CSVDWQAPYGYTF. DNA of the CDR3: TGCAGCGTTGACTGGCAGGCTCCCTATGGCTACACCTTC.

The gene calls are TRBV28 and TRBJ2-7, with 8 bases aligning to TRBD2. The CDR3 contains 16 residues. The trim removed 2 bases at V and 3 bases at J, leaving 9 bases unmatched. Per germline, CDR1 MDHEN and CDR2 SYDVKM. CDR3 protein: CASSLSPRTSSYEQYF. CDR3 sequence (DNA): TGTGCCAGCAGTTTAAGCCCACGGACTAGCAGCTACGAGCAGTACTTC.

This chain joins TRBV7-9 and TRBJ1-4, with TRBD1 matching 7 bases. The trim removed 4 bases at V and 8 bases at J, leaving 4 bases unmatched. Germline V gives CDR1 SEHNR, CDR2 FQNEAQ (reference sequence). The CDR3 extends over 13 amino acids. In nucleotides, the CDR3 is TGTGCCAGCAGCTGGACAGGTGAAGAAAAACTGTTTTTT. Its protein is CASSWTGEEKLFF.

The chain employs TRBV24-1 and TRBJ1-5, with D hard to call. V shed 4 bases and J shed 0 bases, with 3 bases lying between them. Germline values: CDR1 KGHDR, CDR2 SFDVKD. The CDR3 has 13 residues. The CDR3: CATSENSNQPQHF. The CDR3 nucleotides are TGTGCCACCAGTGAAAATAGCAATCAGCCCCAGCATTTT.

This chain uses TRBV24-1 with TRBJ1-5, with 8 nucleotides matching TRBD1. The CDR3 contains 14 residues. V lost 7 bases to trimming and J lost 7 bases; unmatched junction nucleotides: 8. CDR1 and CDR2 from the germline V gene are KGHDR and SFDVKD. Here the CDR3 DNA reads TGTGCCACCAGCCCTAGGACAGGGCACCAGCCCCAGCATTTT. This gives the protein CATSPRTGHQPQHF.

The chain recombines TRBV4-3 with TRBJ2-1; the D call may be TRBD1 or TRBD2 (6 bases each). Looked up from germline, CDR1 is LGHNA and CDR2 is YSLEER. The CDR3 consists of 17 residues. With 1 base removed from V and 0 bases from J, the gap between germline ends came to 13 bases. CDR3 loop: CASSQGGGQSSYNEQFF. CDR3 nucleotide sequence: TGCGCCAGCAGCCAAGGAGGGGGGCAAAGCTCCTACAATGAGCAGTTCTTC.

The chain recombines TRBV6-1 with TRBJ1-3, with D unclear. V lost 4 bases and J 2 bases, leaving 18 bases between the germline ends. Germline values: CDR1 MNHNS, CDR2 SASEGT. This CDR3 is built from 17 residues. As DNA, the CDR3 is TGTGCCAGCAGTGTTGGCGCCGCAGGCACTCCTGGAAACACCATATATTTT. This codes for CASSVGAAGTPGNTIYF.

This clone was seen just once. The CDR3 DNA is TGTGCCAGCAGTGGACAGAACACTGAAGCTTTCTTT. Translation: CASSGQNTEAFF. This rearrangement joins TRBV28 to TRBJ1-1, with a tentative D call TRBD1 (5 bases). This CDR3 has 12 residues. V was clipped by 5 bases and J by 1 base, with 5 bases between them. Per the germline V gene, CDR1 is MDHEN and CDR2 is SYDVKM.

The chain employs TRBV2 and TRBJ1-5; 7 bases are a match to TRBD1. With 3 bases clipped from V and 7 bases from J, the junction kept 9 bases outside the gene matches. Germline values: CDR1 SNHLY, CDR2 FYNNEI. The CDR3 is 15 amino acids. In DNA, the CDR3 is TGTGCCAGCAGTGACGGCAGGGGGAGTTGGCAGCCCCAGCATTTT. Translated, it gives CASSDGRGSWQPQHF.

The rearrangement links TRBV7-9 to TRBJ1-4, with 10 positions matching TRBD1. V lost 3 bases, J lost 4 bases, and 2 bases stayed unmatched. This CDR3 spans 15 amino acids. Germline V gives CDR1 SEHNR, CDR2 FQNEAQ (reference sequence). The CDR3 protein is CASSLDRGVNEKLFF. Here the CDR3 DNA reads TGTGCCAGCAGCTTGGACAGGGGGGTTAATGAAAAACTGTTTTTT. Variable domain in full (rest from reference TRBV7-9 and TRBJ1-4): DTGVSQNPRHKITKRGQNVTFRCDPISEHNRLYWYRQTLGQGPEFLTYFQNEAQLEKSRLLSDRFSAERPKGSFSTLEIQRTEQGDSAMYLCASSLDRGVNEKLFFGSGTQLSVL.

This clone was detected once. The chain recombines TRBV7-2 with TRBJ2-6; possibly TRBD2 for D (5 bases). Trimming stripped 5 bases from V and 7 bases from J, with 15 bases between. Germline lookup yields CDR1 SGHTA and CDR2 FQGNSA. The CDR3 covers 15 residues. The CDR3: CASSLGLGEANVLTF. CDR3 bases: TGTGCCAGCAGCCTCGGGCTCGGGGAAGCCAACGTCCTGACTTTC.

The gene calls are TRBV28 and TRBJ2-6; D remains ambiguous. The V end was cut by 7 bases, the J end by 3 bases, with 19 bases between. This CDR3 region has 17 residues. Germline V gives CDR1 MDHEN, CDR2 SYDVKM. The CDR3 region is CASTRGITSGGANVLTF. CDR3 sequence (DNA): TGTGCCAGCACCCGTGGGATCACCTCCGGTGGGGCCAACGTCCTGACTTTC.

The genes are TRBV9 and TRBJ2-1; TRBD1 agrees at 9 bases. J lost 4 bases, V lost 3 bases, and 5 bases had no gene match. The germline CDR1 and CDR2 sequences are SGDLS and YYNGEE. This CDR3 has 15 amino acids. CDR3 coding DNA: TGTGCCAGCAGCGATACGGGACAGGGTTACAATGAGCAGTTCTTC. Protein: CASSDTGQGYNEQFF.

The rearrangement links TRBV25-1 to TRBJ1-4; D perhaps matches TRBD1 (5 bases). V was shortened by 2 bases and J by 7 bases, with 11 bases between the two germline ends. Looked up from germline, CDR1 is MGHDK and CDR2 is SYGVNS. The CDR3 totals 14 residues. The CDR3 DNA follows: TGTGCCAGCAGTGAAACCGGGGGAACTGAAAAACTGTTTTTT. Residues: CASSETGGTEKLFF.

The chain has TRBV19 and TRBJ2-2; 8 bases agree with TRBD1. This CDR3 spans 16 amino acids. From germline, CDR1 is LNHDA and CDR2 SQIVND (reference sequence). With 1 base clipped from V and 2 bases from J, the junction kept 3 bases outside the gene matches. The CDR3 loop is CASSIGSGGNTGELFF. The DNA of the CDR3 is TGTGCCAGTAGTATAGGGTCAGGGGGCAACACCGGGGAGCTGTTTTTT.

This sequence joins TRBV6-5 and TRBJ1-1; 7 bases are a match to TRBD1. V was pared by 10 bases and J by 0 bases, with 11 bases of the junction left unmatched. The CDR3 is 15 residues long. Germline V CDR1 and CDR2: MNHEY, SVGAGI. The CDR3 sequence is CAIRRTGFMNTEAFF. The CDR3 nucleotides read TGTGCCATTCGCCGGACAGGATTCATGAACACTGAAGCTTTCTTT.

The table lists this clone with a count of one. The genes are TRBV25-1 and TRBJ2-1; 10 nucleotides match TRBD2. V shed 8 bases and J 5 bases; nucleotides not matched to a gene: 3. This CDR3 has 13 amino acids. CDR1 is MGHDK, CDR2 SYGVNS, per germline. CDR3 coding DNA: TGTGCCAGCGGGACTAGCGATAACAATGAGCAGTTCTTC. Translation gives CASGTSDNNEQFF.